This T cell receptor beta chain was sequenced for a study of beta chain features in type 1 diabetes (dated by TCRdb to 2017 to 2018). With regard to the full study: Patients and healthy donors did not differ in mean age, gender distribution, total cell number or subset yield. A total of about 100 million sorted cells were examined across all samples, and RNA yield correlated strongly with the number of cells per subset. In the study, recently diagnosed type 1 diabetes patients and matched healthy donors were compared on the TCRB repertoires of their sorted circulating CD4+ T cell subsets. Whereas all 28 donors provided naive and central memory subsets, regulatory and stem cell-like memory subsets were isolated from just 8 patients and roughly eight healthy donors.

The entire isolated RNA was reverse transcribed using the High Capacity cDNA Reverse Transcription Kit, and thus expressed TCRB transcripts were sequenced. Naive, central memory and regulatory T cell samples underwent deep immunoSEQ sequencing, averaging roughly 3.3 million total reads per sample. After sorted cells were lysed in RLT buffer, RNA was extracted with DNase-treated RNeasy Micro or Mini kits, with the choice depending on cell number. To prevent cross-contamination, every cell subset was processed on its own, while patient and healthy donor samples were processed together. TCRB sequences were amplified from cDNA with the immunoSEQ multiplex PCR, producing 87-bp fragments spanning the CDR3 region. Sequencing of the amplicons was performed on the Illumina HiSeq platform. In the authors' own workflow: PCR bias was computationally corrected using synthetic template baselines, reads within Hamming distance 2 were collapsed, and singletons that could not be merged were discarded. Reads were aligned against IMGT to assign V, D and J genes, CDR3 length and insertions or deletions at six rearrangement sites. Within each subset, clonotype counts were normalized to sorted cell number, after which true diversity and Gini coefficients were computed with the tcR R package. The overlap coefficient, calculated on TCRB nucleotide sequences, was used to quantify repertoire sharing. Held by TCRdb, this immuneACCESS table contains in-frame sequences only and omits some clones. Under half of the omission traces to an unresolved V gene where checked; the cause of the rest is unknown. That table furnishes V, J and clone size, whereas the DNA furnished D and trimming. This sample lists about 150,000 clones; approximately 10% were detected once. 2% to 2.5% of the sample is in the top ten clones.

Each donor gave one peripheral blood draw, averaging approximately 120 mL, which was collected into heparinised tubes. Naive, central memory, regulatory and stem cell-like memory CD4+ T cells were sorted on a BD FACSAria II using a panel including CD45RO, CCR7, CD25, CD127, CD95 and CD27. Every sorted population had a purity above 98%. PBMCs were isolated immediately by Lymphoprep density gradient centrifugation and stained directly without culture. To minimize batch effects, samples were stained and sorted in pairs, one healthy donor with one patient per experiment. Trimming accounts for 4 bases at V and 4 bases at J, while the number of junction bases matched to no gene is 10. CDR1 MNHEY and CDR2 SVGAGI were looked up in the germline V gene. Including the terminal cysteine and phenylalanine, the CDR3 comprises 15 residues. Kept here is only the CDR3 DNA, which spans 45 bases and is read in frame from base 1.

This clone was seen more than once but under ten times. It has no known antigen specificity. The record has no base qualities; no much larger clone is one base away. The paper as a whole reports these results and caveats: Naive, central memory and regulatory TCRB repertoires appeared to be more alike among patients than among healthy donors. Only small numbers of individuals were included in the HLA sub-analyses, which left unresolved whether HLA type had any influence on TCRB rearrangement. PCR may preferentially amplify shorter templates, but because patient and control samples were amplified and corrected together, any resulting skew would affect both groups equally. Fewer insertions and more nucleotide deletions at VDJ recombination sites were observed in patients with type 1 diabetes, implying thymic rearrangement abnormalities. Because cDNA was sequenced instead of genomic DNA, highly expressing activated cells could be over-represented, though the groups showed no difference in activation or CD3 levels. Type 1 diabetes patients showed a moderate but significant shortening of TCRB CDR3 length in all four CD4+ subsets.

Sequencing was done on a sample of central memory CD4+ T cells from blood. The receptor was derived from a young man in good health. The V gene is TRBV6-5 and the J gene is TRBJ2-7, with 7 central nucleotides matching TRBD2. The bases are TGTGCCAGCAGTTCGATGTCTAGCGGACGGTACGAGCAGTACTTC. Its coded protein is CASSSMSSGRYEQYF.